This TCR beta chain is from a study of control samples from healthy donors and cancer patients. Worth noting for this clone: Within the sample, other DNA sequences also encode this same CDR3.

Clones were sequenced by immunoSEQ multiplex PCR, and TCRdb holds only the in-frame ones, with some missing. This sample has approximately 70,000 clones; roughly 84% occur once, and the top ten carry under 4.5%. The sequence was collected from a woman aged 50 to 60 in good health. The sequenced sample consisted of blood.

Here the CDR3 DNA reads TGTGCCAGCAGCTTGGACAGGGGTCAGCCCCAGCATTTT. Residues: CASSLDRGQPQHF. The chain uses TRBV11-2 and TRBJ1-5, with 9 positions matching TRBD1. CDR3 size: 13 residues. V dropped 3 bases and J dropped 6; count of bases not matched to a gene: 0. Germline V gene sequence: CDR1 SGHAT, CDR2 FQNNGV.